This record looks at one TCR beta chain sequence and its context. Its cognate antigen is unknown. A Clinical Activity Score of at least 3, a NOSPECS grade of at least 4 and a duration under 3 months were recorded in the ophthalmopathy patients. CDR3 length: 20 residues. The V segment lost 0 bases and the J segment 4 bases; nucleotides outside the gene matches: 18. The germline V gene has CDR1 LGHDT and CDR2 YNNKEL (reference sequence). The sample is drawn from a study of T cells in Graves' hyperthyroidism and ophthalmopathy. Study conclusions and caveats: Most clonotypes that expanded in the thyroid above 0.001 also showed up in blood.

Researchers took RNA transcripts and amplified the TCR beta CDR3 regions from them. HTBI primers were used for first-round RT-PCR of the TCR CDR3. Via MiXCR, TCRdb re-called the multiplex PCR reads, giving one row per CDR3 protein. The sample holds around 600,000 distinct CDR3 sequences, roughly 14% seen once. Sequencing input: blood. The V and J genes are TRBV3-1 and TRBJ2-3; 8 bases map to TRBD2. The TCR was taken from a woman in her forties or fifties with Graves' ophthalmopathy. The CDR3 reads CASSQDKVPSGLVRPDTQYF. CDR3 nucleotide sequence: TGTGCCAGCAGCCAAGATAAAGTCCCTAGCGGGCTCGTCCGACCAGATACGCAGTATTTT.